This T cell receptor beta chain was sequenced during a study of T cells after yellow fever vaccination. About this clonotype itself: Possible read error: a much larger clone is one base away.

TCRdb ran MiXCR on the 5' RACE reads and lists one entry per CDR3 protein. The sample shows around 140,000 distinct CDR3 sequences, roughly 8% of them seen only once. The receptor comes from a man aged 30 to 39 who received the YFV17D yellow fever vaccine. Sequencing was performed on CD4+ T cells sorted from PBMCs, taken 5 days after the yellow fever booster vaccination.

The CDR3 spells CASGPLHRGRSSYEQYF. The CDR3, as DNA: TGTGCCAGCGGCCCGCTTCATCGGGGGAGAAGCTCCTACGAGCAGTACTTC. V and J are TRBV5-5 and TRBJ2-7, with D tentatively TRBD2 (6 bases). The V end lost 7 bases, the J end lost 0 bases, and 23 bases lay between the germline ends. The germline gives CDR1 SGHKS, CDR2 YYEKEE (reference sequence). This CDR3 is built from 17 residues.